The 5 T cell receptor beta chains given below trace back to one sample, sequenced in a study of regulatory T cells in long-lasting Graves disease. For TCR beta, libraries came from iRepertoire HTBI primers and Arm-PCR of CDR3 regions. TCRdb ran MiXCR on the multiplex PCR reads and lists one entry per CDR3 protein. Seen here are approximately 360,000 distinct CDR3 sequences, 12% observed once, and the top ten hold under 20%. Documented time point: newly diagnosed GD, antithyroid drugs for less than 3 months. The TCR library was made from RNA that had been extracted from PBMCs in TRIzol. This same sample was also taken into another study, of T cells in Graves' hyperthyroidism and ophthalmopathy.

Sequencing used peripheral blood mononuclear cells (PBMCs), obtained at new diagnosis, from a patient treated with antithyroid drugs. Receptor source: a woman aged 18 to 35 with Graves disease.

This clonotype was picked up many times. The chain links TRBV15 to TRBJ1-2, with 7 bases identical to TRBD1. The CDR3 runs 16 residues. Trimming cost V 1 base and J 0 bases; bases outside gene matches: 5. In germline, CDR1 is LNHNV, CDR2 YYDKDF (reference sequence). In nucleotides, the CDR3 is TGTGCCACCAGCAGAGTAGGGACAGTATCTAACTATGGCTACACCTTC. This gives the protein CATSRVGTVSNYGYTF.

This chain links TRBV19 with TRBJ2-1, with D hard to call. From germline, CDR1 is LNHDA and CDR2 SQIVND (reference sequence). CDR3 length equals 15 residues. The germline V and J ends were trimmed by 4 bases and 0 bases, with 10 bases remaining between them. The CDR3 DNA reads TGTGCCAGTAGTAGCACCCCCGGCTCCTACAATGAGCAGTTCTTC. Translated: CASSSTPGSYNEQFF.

This clonotype showed up many times. The chain combines TRBV27 with TRBJ1-5; D gene uncertain. V was trimmed by 5 bases and J by 5 bases, leaving 13 bases between them. Germline V CDR1 and CDR2: MNHEY, SMNVEV (reference sequence). CDR3 length: 14 amino acids. The CDR3 is CASSPSQMDQPQHF. CDR3 DNA: TGTGCCAGCAGTCCCAGCCAAATGGATCAGCCCCAGCATTTT.

This clonotype appeared a few times. The DNA of the CDR3 is TGTGCCAGCAGCTGGGAAGGCGGTGAAAACACCATATATTTT. Translation gives CASSWEGGENTIYF. The rearrangement joins TRBV7-2 to TRBJ1-3; no firm D call. V lost 4 bases to trimming and J lost 6 bases, with 13 bases between them. Germline CDR1 reads SGHTA; CDR2 reads FQGNSA. The CDR3 consists of 14 residues.

The chain links TRBV24-1 to TRBJ2-7; D remains ambiguous. The V gene's germline CDR1 is KGHDR and CDR2 SFDVKD. This CDR3 is built from 13 residues. Trimming stripped 4 bases from V and 7 bases from J, with 13 bases between. The chain's CDR3 is CATSDPTRQEQYF. The CDR3 DNA reads TGTGCCACCAGTGACCCGACAAGGCAAGAGCAGTACTTC.